By share, the clone carrying this T cell receptor beta chain counts as medium-sized (0.01 to 0.1%). Its antigen remains unknown. Each TRB amplification used roughly 250-550 ng of genomic DNA from blood. TRB rearrangements were amplified by multiplex PCR with BIOMED2 TRB-A/B primers. TCRdb itself ran the multiplex PCR reads through MiXCR, one entry per CDR3 protein. The top ten clones hold roughly 1.9% of a sample with 20,000 to 25,000 distinct CDR3 sequences, over 25% of them seen once. Germline CDR1 LNHDA, CDR2 SQIVND (reference sequence). Trimming took 3 bases from V and 14 from J, leaving 20 bases between them. The CDR3 has 15 residues. These data come from a study of T and B cells in COVID-19 patients. Looking at the study overall: Peripheral blood came from COVID-19 patients with active infection or after recovery. In the active-infection cohort, about 90% of the roughly 20 patients had comorbidities linked to unfavorable COVID-19 outcome. Study-wide results and caveats: The recovered cohort had some 2,000 exclusive TCR clusters, including roughly 28 low generation probability clusters. Patients with COVID-19 reportedly showed strongly skewed T cell receptor beta variable and joining gene usage.

This clonotype was obtained from a human donor who had recovered from COVID-19. The sequencing sample was made of blood. J is TRBJ1-6 and V is TRBV19; D perhaps matches TRBD1 (5 bases). This CDR3 reads CASSMWDPRESTLHF. The CDR3 coding sequence is TGTGCCAGTAGTATGTGGGACCCACGGGAAAGTACCCTCCACTTT.